The rows below give T cell receptor beta chains drawn from one sample of a study of Graves' ophthalmopathy and Graves' hyperthyroidism. MiXCR, run by TCRdb on the multiplex PCR reads, gives a single entry per CDR3 protein. The sample has about 400,000 distinct CDR3 sequences; 15% to 20% are singletons. The sequenced sample was peripheral blood. These receptors originate from a woman younger than 35 with Graves' ophthalmopathy. Both conserved end residues are part of each CDR3. Fields, in order: CDR3 protein, CDR3 DNA, D gene, V gene, clone size, J gene. D genes are given only for firm matches. Only some rows state a clone size, as once, few, many or a class for expanded clones.

CDR3aa: CASSLNSAGDQPQHF
CDR3nt: TGTGCCAGCAGCTTAAACTCGGCCGGGGACCAGCCCCAGCATTTT
d_gene: -
v_gene: TRBV7-9
abundance: many
j_gene: TRBJ1-5

CDR3aa: CASRRDITYEQYF
CDR3nt: TGTGCCAGCAGACGGGACATAACCTACGAGCAGTACTTC
d_gene: -
v_gene: TRBV6-5
abundance: many
j_gene: TRBJ2-7

CDR3aa: CASRGRGNEAFF
CDR3nt: TGTGCCAGCAGGGGCAGGGGGAATGAAGCTTTCTTT
d_gene: TRBD1
v_gene: TRBV7-2
abundance: many
j_gene: TRBJ1-1

CDR3aa: CASSPTSPGHTPSEQYF
CDR3nt: TGTGCCAGCAGTCCGACTTCTCCCGGACACACACCCTCCGAGCAGTACTTC
d_gene: -
v_gene: TRBV28
abundance: many
j_gene: TRBJ2-7

CDR3aa: CASSLGRASTEAFF
CDR3nt: TGTGCCAGCAGCTTGGGCAGGGCTAGCACTGAAGCTTTCTTT
d_gene: -
v_gene: TRBV5-6
abundance: many
j_gene: TRBJ1-1

CDR3aa: CASSQTTRESGYTF
CDR3nt: TGTGCCAGCAGCCAAACGACTCGGGAATCTGGCTACACCTTC
d_gene: -
v_gene: TRBV12-3/TRBV12-4
abundance: many
j_gene: TRBJ1-2

CDR3aa: CASSPWTSDLRAQYF
CDR3nt: TGTGCCAGCAGCCCCTGGACTAGCGACCTACGTGCGCAGTACTTC
d_gene: TRBD2
v_gene: TRBV11-2
abundance: -
j_gene: TRBJ2-7

CDR3aa: CASSVPGGEQYF
CDR3nt: TGTGCCAGCAGTGTCCCCGGTGGAGAGCAGTACTTC
d_gene: -
v_gene: TRBV28
abundance: -
j_gene: TRBJ2-7

CDR3aa: CASSEAGVEPQHF
CDR3nt: TGTGCCAGCAGTGAAGCGGGGGTGGAGCCCCAGCATTTT
d_gene: -
v_gene: TRBV2
abundance: many
j_gene: TRBJ1-5

CDR3aa: CSATQGGQYF
CDR3nt: TGCAGTGCCACTCAGGGAGGCCAGTACTTC
d_gene: -
v_gene: TRBV20-1
abundance: many
j_gene: TRBJ2-5

CDR3aa: CASSQPGGQGGRYTF
CDR3nt: TGTGCCAGCAGCCAACCTGGAGGACAGGGGGGCCGCTACACCTTC
d_gene: TRBD1
v_gene: TRBV3-1
abundance: many
j_gene: TRBJ1-2

CDR3aa: CASSLASWQGIGTQYF
CDR3nt: TGTGCCAGCAGCTTAGCCTCATGGCAGGGGATCGGGACCCAGTACTTC
d_gene: -
v_gene: TRBV7-2
abundance: many
j_gene: TRBJ2-5

CDR3aa: CASSFWGPEGETQYF
CDR3nt: TGTGCCAGCAGTTTTTGGGGCCCCGAGGGGGAGACCCAGTACTTC
d_gene: -
v_gene: TRBV27
abundance: -
j_gene: TRBJ2-5

CDR3aa: CASSPPADQPQHF
CDR3nt: TGTGCCAGCAGCCCCCCCGCGGATCAGCCCCAGCATTTT
d_gene: -
v_gene: TRBV11-3
abundance: many
j_gene: TRBJ1-5

CDR3aa: CSARHRGLAGLGETQYF
CDR3nt: TGCAGTGCTAGACATCGGGGACTAGCGGGACTGGGAGAGACCCAGTACTTC
d_gene: TRBD2
v_gene: TRBV20-1
abundance: many
j_gene: TRBJ2-5

CDR3aa: CASSYSLGQGDVWGYTF
CDR3nt: TGTGCCAGCAGTTACTCGCTGGGACAGGGCGACGTATGGGGCTACACCTTC
d_gene: TRBD1
v_gene: TRBV6-5
abundance: -
j_gene: TRBJ1-2

CDR3aa: CSAREMTANNSPLHF
CDR3nt: TGCAGTGCTAGAGAAATGACCGCCAATAATTCACCCCTCCACTTT
d_gene: -
v_gene: TRBV20-1
abundance: many
j_gene: TRBJ1-6

CDR3aa: CASSIDLKNIQYF
CDR3nt: TGTGCTAGCAGCATCGACCTGAAAAACATTCAGTACTTC
d_gene: -
v_gene: TRBV7-7
abundance: -
j_gene: TRBJ2-4

CDR3aa: CASSGGQAPGPQHF
CDR3nt: TGTGCCAGCAGTGGGGGACAGGCCCCCGGGCCCCAGCATTTT
d_gene: TRBD1
v_gene: TRBV2
abundance: many
j_gene: TRBJ1-5

CDR3aa: CASRTYDREGETQYF
CDR3nt: TGTGCCAGCAGGACATACGACAGGGAAGGAGAGACCCAGTACTTC
d_gene: TRBD1
v_gene: TRBV28
abundance: many
j_gene: TRBJ2-5

CDR3aa: CASSFPSGAYEQYF
CDR3nt: TGTGCCAGCAGCTTCCCTAGCGGGGCTTACGAGCAGTACTTC
d_gene: TRBD2
v_gene: TRBV11-2
abundance: many
j_gene: TRBJ2-7

CDR3aa: CASSVRQGGIPEAFF
CDR3nt: TGTGCCAGCAGCGTAAGACAGGGGGGGATCCCCGAAGCTTTCTTT
d_gene: TRBD1
v_gene: TRBV7-2
abundance: -
j_gene: TRBJ1-1

CDR3aa: CASGGGWDYEQYF
CDR3nt: TGTGCCAGCGGTGGCGGATGGGACTACGAGCAGTACTTC
d_gene: -
v_gene: TRBV27
abundance: -
j_gene: TRBJ2-7

CDR3aa: CASSPSRGRAYEQYF
CDR3nt: TGTGCCAGCTCACCATCCAGGGGGCGGGCCTACGAGCAGTACTTC
d_gene: TRBD1
v_gene: TRBV18
abundance: many
j_gene: TRBJ2-7

CDR3aa: CASKGGGGNQPQHF
CDR3nt: TGTGCCAGTAAGGGGGGGGGTGGCAATCAGCCCCAGCATTTT
d_gene: -
v_gene: TRBV19
abundance: many
j_gene: TRBJ1-5

CDR3aa: CASRLKGWYEQYF
CDR3nt: TGTGCCAGCCGTCTGAAGGGTTGGTACGAGCAGTACTTC
d_gene: -
v_gene: TRBV6-2/TRBV6-3
abundance: many
j_gene: TRBJ2-7

CDR3aa: CASSPSRLKAEAFF
CDR3nt: TGTGCCAGCAGTCCATCCCGGTTGAAGGCTGAAGCTTTCTTT
d_gene: -
v_gene: TRBV7-6
abundance: many
j_gene: TRBJ1-1

CDR3aa: CASSIGDSGYTF
CDR3nt: TGTGCCAGTAGTATCGGAGACAGCGGCTACACCTTC
d_gene: -
v_gene: TRBV19
abundance: many
j_gene: TRBJ1-2

CDR3aa: CASSLAGTGVGELFF
CDR3nt: TGTGCCAGCAGCTTAGCCGGGACAGGGGTCGGGGAGCTGTTTTTT
d_gene: TRBD1
v_gene: TRBV7-9
abundance: many
j_gene: TRBJ2-2

CDR3aa: CASRFPYYGYTF
CDR3nt: TGTGCCAGCAGGTTCCCTTACTATGGCTACACCTTC
d_gene: -
v_gene: TRBV7-2
abundance: -
j_gene: TRBJ1-2

CDR3aa: CASSTSGQNTGELFF
CDR3nt: TGCGCCAGTTCGACTAGCGGGCAGAACACCGGGGAGCTGTTTTTT
d_gene: TRBD2
v_gene: TRBV10-1
abundance: many
j_gene: TRBJ2-2

CDR3aa: CASSLVPTGYEQYF
CDR3nt: TGTGCCAGCAGCTTAGTACCCACCGGGTACGAGCAGTACTTC
d_gene: -
v_gene: TRBV7-2
abundance: many
j_gene: TRBJ2-7